These 15 T cell receptor beta chains originate from one sample sequenced in a study of patients and donors after allogeneic stem cell transplantation (dated by TCRdb to about 2020). Libraries were constructed by RT-PCR. For sequencing, a NextSeq 550 was employed. TCRdb reprocessing: public reads trimmed at Q25 with fastp, clones called with MiXCR, in-frame beta chains kept. Records with the same CDR3 protein are collapsed into one entry carrying the most frequent genes and DNA. This sample comprises about a million distinct CDR3 sequences, roughly 18% of them detected only once. The biggest ten clones account for around 6% of the sample. Sequenced sample: blood, either unsorted or a sorted T cell fraction (not recorded which). These TCRs come from a human donor who was either an allogeneic HSCT recipient or a stem cell or donor lymphocyte infusion donor (not recorded which). It is not recorded whose cells these are; they may come from a transplant donor.

This clonotype was seen more than once but under ten times. V is TRBV14 and J is TRBJ1-6; D gene ambiguous. This CDR3 is 14 amino acids long. Germline CDR1 and CDR2: SGHDN and FVKESK. Trimming pared 2 bases from V and 4 bases from J, leaving 6 bases between. The DNA of the CDR3 is TGTGCCAGCAGCCAATTCCGATATAATTCACCCCTCCACTTT. This translates into CASSQFRYNSPLHF.

The chain combines TRBV5-1 with TRBJ2-7, with D hard to call. The CDR3 has 15 amino acids. Trimming took off 3 bases at V and 1 base at J, with 14 bases between the two ends. Germline-derived CDR1 and CDR2 are SGHRS and YFSETQ. The CDR3 DNA follows: TGCGCCAGCAGCTGTCTAGAATGTGCTTCCTACGAGCAGTACTTC. Its translation: CASSCLECASYEQYF.

This clonotype has just a few counts. The chain combines TRBV12-3 or TRBV12-4 with TRBJ1-3; D is possibly TRBD1 (5 bases). The CDR3 sequence is 15 residues long. Between the trimmed V and J ends, which lost 5 bases and 3 bases, there was a span of 14 bases. Here the CDR3 reads CASSPAGGGGNTIYF. CDR3 sequence (DNA): TGTGCCAGCAGTCCCGCGGGGGGTGGTGGAAACACCATATATTTT.

This clonotype was counted only a few times. The rearrangement joins TRBV9 to TRBJ1-1; TRBD1 aligns across 8 bases. Trimming removed 6 bases from V and 1 base from J; junction bases left unmatched: 8. CDR1 is SGDLS and CDR2 is YYNGEE in the germline V gene. CDR3 length equals 15 residues. The CDR3 DNA reads as TGTGCCAGCACCTTACTGGGGACAGGGAACACTGAAGCTTTCTTT. Its translation is CASTLLGTGNTEAFF.

This clonotype was observed at least ten times. The rearrangement joins TRBV6-1 to TRBJ2-7; 8 positions agree with TRBD1. This CDR3 has 15 residues. V lost 4 bases to trimming and J lost 0 bases; unmatched junction nucleotides: 5. Germline CDR1 MNHNS, CDR2 SASEGT. The CDR3 is CASSVGQGSSYEQYF. As DNA, the CDR3 is TGTGCCAGCAGTGTTGGACAGGGTAGCTCCTACGAGCAGTACTTC.

This rearrangement joins TRBV7-9 to TRBJ2-1; 10 bases are shared with TRBD2. Trimming at V came to 4 bases and at J to 2 bases, leaving 2 bases not matched to a gene. The CDR3 contains 15 residues. CDR1 and CDR2 from the germline V gene are SEHNR and FQNEAQ (reference sequence). This CDR3 reads CASSSGTSAYNEQFF. The CDR3 nucleotides are TGTGCCAGCAGCTCAGGGACTAGCGCCTACAATGAGCAGTTCTTC.

CDR3 residues: CASSPAMDNVNTEAFF. The CDR3 region has the DNA TGTGCCAGCAGCCCCGCGATGGACAACGTGAACACTGAAGCTTTCTTT. The V and J genes are TRBV7-9 and TRBJ1-1; tentatively, D is TRBD1 (5 bases). Per the germline V gene, CDR1 is SEHNR and CDR2 is FQNEAQ (reference sequence). The CDR3 covers 16 residues. The V and J ends lost 5 bases and 0 bases respectively, with 16 bases between them.

The J gene is TRBJ1-5, the V gene TRBV20-1; D is possibly TRBD1 (6 bases). This CDR3 has 12 residues. Between the trimmed V and J ends, which lost 6 bases and 11 bases, there was a span of 17 bases. CDR1 and CDR2 from the germline V gene are DFQATT and SNEGSKA (reference sequence). The CDR3 sequence is CSAKQGGGAQHF. As DNA, the CDR3 is TGCAGTGCAAAACAGGGCGGCGGGGCCCAGCATTTT.

The chain recombines TRBV7-3 with TRBJ2-3; TRBD2 agrees at 11 bases. The germline gives CDR1 SGHTA, CDR2 FQGTGA. V trimming: 3 bases; J trimming: 0 bases; junction bases outside the gene matches: 14. CDR3 size: 20 residues. The CDR3 nucleotides are TGTGCCAGCAGCTTTGACCCGGGACTAGCGGATGGATCTAGCACAGATACGCAGTATTTT. This codes for CASSFDPGLADGSSTDTQYF.

This clonotype appeared a few times. J is TRBJ2-1 and V is TRBV27; D ambiguous. The CDR3 spans 13 residues. V shed 3 bases and J shed 1 base, with 4 bases lying between them. Looked up from germline, CDR1 is MNHEY and CDR2 is SMNVEV (reference sequence). The chain's CDR3 is CASSFKSYNEQFF. CDR3 sequence (DNA): TGTGCCAGCAGTTTTAAGTCCTACAATGAGCAGTTCTTC.

This clonotype was counted a few times. V is TRBV6-1 and J is TRBJ1-5; 8 bases agree with TRBD1. The CDR3 runs 16 residues. V lost 9 bases, J lost 6 bases, and 16 bases stayed unmatched. The germline gives CDR1 MNHNS, CDR2 SASEGT. This CDR3 reads CASKRQGKDAGQPQHF. The CDR3 region has the DNA TGTGCCAGTAAACGACAGGGGAAAGATGCAGGTCAGCCCCAGCATTTT.

In this sample, this clonotype turned up a few times. The genes are TRBV24-1 and TRBJ2-2; TRBD2 agrees at 8 bases. The ends lost 7 bases at V and 6 bases at J; junction bases unmatched: 3. Germline CDR1 is KGHDR and CDR2 is SFDVKD. The CDR3 has 13 amino acids. The CDR3 DNA is TGTGCCACCAGAACGGGAGGGTCCGGGGAGCTGTTTTTT. This gives the protein CATRTGGSGELFF.

V usage is TRBV18 and J usage is TRBJ2-6, with 7 bases identical to TRBD1. After removal of 0 bases from V and 0 bases from J, the junction contained 8 bases not matched to a gene. The germline V gene encodes CDR1 KGHSH and CDR2 LQKENI. The CDR3 runs to 19 residues. The CDR3 nucleotides are TGTGCCAGCTCACCACCTTTGGGACAGACCTTCTCTGGGGCCAACGTCCTGACTTTC. Translation: CASSPPLGQTFSGANVLTF.

This CDR3 is CATSRESPGQAYNEQFF. CDR3 in DNA: TGTGCCACCAGCAGAGAGTCTCCCGGACAGGCCTACAATGAGCAGTTCTTC. The rearrangement links TRBV15 to TRBJ2-1, with 7 bases fitting TRBD1. J gave up 2 bases and V 0 bases, and 7 bases lay outside the gene matches. Germline V CDR1 and CDR2: LNHNV, YYDKDF (reference sequence). CDR3 length: 17 residues.

This clonotype has ten or more counts. V and J are TRBV15 and TRBJ2-7; the D is unclear. The CDR3 covers 14 residues. Germline-derived CDR1 and CDR2 are LNHNV and YYDKDF (reference sequence). Trimming cost V 0 bases and J 0 bases, with 6 bases left between them. The CDR3 reads CATSRDRASYEQYF. CDR3 DNA: TGTGCCACCAGCAGAGACCGGGCCTCCTACGAGCAGTACTTC.